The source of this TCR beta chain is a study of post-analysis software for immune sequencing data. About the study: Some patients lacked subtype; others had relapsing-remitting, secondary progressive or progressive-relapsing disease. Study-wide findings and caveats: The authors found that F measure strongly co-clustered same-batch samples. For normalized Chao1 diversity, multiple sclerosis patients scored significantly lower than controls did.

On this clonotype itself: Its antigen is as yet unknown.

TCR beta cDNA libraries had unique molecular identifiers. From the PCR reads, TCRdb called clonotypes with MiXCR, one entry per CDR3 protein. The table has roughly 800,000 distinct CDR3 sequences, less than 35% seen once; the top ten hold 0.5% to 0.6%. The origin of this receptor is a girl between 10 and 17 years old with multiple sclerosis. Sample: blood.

The CDR3 DNA follows: TGTGCCAGCAGCCCTACCGACAGGGGGCGCGGCTACACCTTC. Translated, it gives CASSPTDRGRGYTF. V is TRBV28 and J is TRBJ1-2; the match to TRBD1 covers 10 bases. The V and J ends lost 6 bases and 8 bases, in that order; junction bases with no gene match: 9. Germline lookup yields CDR1 MDHEN and CDR2 SYDVKM. CDR3 length equals 14 residues.